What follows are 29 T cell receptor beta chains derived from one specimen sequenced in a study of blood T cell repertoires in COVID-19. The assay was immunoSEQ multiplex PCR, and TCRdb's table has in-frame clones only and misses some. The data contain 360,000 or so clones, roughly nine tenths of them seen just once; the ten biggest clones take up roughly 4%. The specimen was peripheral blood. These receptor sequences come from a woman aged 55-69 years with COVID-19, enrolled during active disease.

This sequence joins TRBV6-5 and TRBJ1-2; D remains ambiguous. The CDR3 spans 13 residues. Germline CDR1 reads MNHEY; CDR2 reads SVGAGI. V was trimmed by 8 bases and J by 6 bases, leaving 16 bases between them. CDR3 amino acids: CASSQYEGNGYTF. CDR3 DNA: TGTGCCAGCTCCCAATACGAGGGCAATGGCTACACCTTC.

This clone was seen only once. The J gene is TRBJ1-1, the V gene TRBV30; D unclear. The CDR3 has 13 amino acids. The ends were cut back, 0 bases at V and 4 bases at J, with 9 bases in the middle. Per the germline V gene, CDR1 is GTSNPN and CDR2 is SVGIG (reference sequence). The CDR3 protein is CAWSVSAPTEAFF. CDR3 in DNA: TGTGCCTGGAGTGTAAGCGCCCCCACTGAAGCTTTCTTT.

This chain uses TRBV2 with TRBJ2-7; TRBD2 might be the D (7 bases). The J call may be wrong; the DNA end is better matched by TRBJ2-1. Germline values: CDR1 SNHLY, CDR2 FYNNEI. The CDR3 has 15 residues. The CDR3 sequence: CASSEFGGHRNEQFF. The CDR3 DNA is TGTGCCAGCAGTGAATTCGGGGGGCATAGGAATGAGCAGTTCTTC.

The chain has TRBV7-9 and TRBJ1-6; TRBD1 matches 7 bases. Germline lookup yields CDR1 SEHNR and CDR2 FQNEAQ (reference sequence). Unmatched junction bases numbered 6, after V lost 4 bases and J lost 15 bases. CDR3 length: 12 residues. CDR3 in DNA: TGTGCCAGCAGCTCGACCGGGACAGTCCTCCACTTT. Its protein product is CASSSTGTVLHF.

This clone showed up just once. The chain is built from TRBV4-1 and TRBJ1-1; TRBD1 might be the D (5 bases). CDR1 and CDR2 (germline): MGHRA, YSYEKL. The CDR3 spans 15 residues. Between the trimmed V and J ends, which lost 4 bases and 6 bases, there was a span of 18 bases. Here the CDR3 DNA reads TGCGCCAGCAGCCCCCTTCCTAGGGGCCGACCTGAAGCTTTCTTT. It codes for CASSPLPRGRPEAFF.

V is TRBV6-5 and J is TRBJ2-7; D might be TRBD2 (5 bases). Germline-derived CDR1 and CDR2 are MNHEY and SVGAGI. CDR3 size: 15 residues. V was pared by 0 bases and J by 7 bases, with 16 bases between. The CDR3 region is CASSYSIRRAREQYF. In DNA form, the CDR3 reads TGTGCCAGCAGTTACTCGATCAGGCGGGCGAGGGAGCAGTACTTC.

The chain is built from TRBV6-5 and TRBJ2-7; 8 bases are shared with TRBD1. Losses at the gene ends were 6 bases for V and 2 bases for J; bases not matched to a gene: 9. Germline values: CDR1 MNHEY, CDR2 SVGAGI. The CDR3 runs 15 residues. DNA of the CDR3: TGTGCCAGCAGCCAGGGCAGGACAGGGACCTACGAGCAGTACTTC. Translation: CASSQGRTGTYEQYF.

The chain's CDR3 is CATSLGTSGGPLMAGELFF. CDR3 DNA sequence: TGTGCCACCAGCTTAGGGACTAGCGGGGGACCGCTCATGGCCGGGGAGCTGTTTTTT. This chain uses TRBV15 with TRBJ2-2; TRBD2 agrees at 14 bases. The junction had 14 bases not matched to a gene; V was cut back by 5 bases and J by 6 bases. The CDR3 length is 19 residues. Germline V gives CDR1 LNHNV, CDR2 YYDKDF (reference sequence). Filled out from reference TRBV15 and TRBJ2-2, the complete variable domain reads DAMVIQNPRYQVTQFGKPVTLSCSQTLNHNVMYWYQQKSSQAPKLLFHYYDKDFNNEADTPDNFQSRRPNTSFCFLDIRSPGLGDTAMYLCATSLGTSGGPLMAGELFFGEGSRLTVL.

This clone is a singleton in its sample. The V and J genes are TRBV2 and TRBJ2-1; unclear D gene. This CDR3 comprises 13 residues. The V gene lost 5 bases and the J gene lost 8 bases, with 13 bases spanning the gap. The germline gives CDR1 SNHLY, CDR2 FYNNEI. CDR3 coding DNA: TGTGCCAGCAGTCTCCTTATGGGCCATGAGCAGTTCTTC. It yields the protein CASSLLMGHEQFF.

The CDR3: CAISDGQPQHF. The CDR3 bases are TGTGCCATCAGTGACGGTCAGCCCCAGCATTTT. The rearrangement uses TRBV10-3 and TRBJ1-5; D gene uncertain. V was cut by 3 bases and J by 6 bases, with 3 bases left in between. The CDR3 sequence is 11 residues long. Germline CDR1 is ENHRY and CDR2 is SYGVKD.

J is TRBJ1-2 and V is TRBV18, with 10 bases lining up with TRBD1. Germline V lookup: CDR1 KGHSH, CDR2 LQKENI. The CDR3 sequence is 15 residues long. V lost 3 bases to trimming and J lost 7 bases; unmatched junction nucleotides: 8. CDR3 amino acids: CASSPGDRGVGGYTF. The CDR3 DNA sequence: TGTGCCAGCTCACCGGGGGACAGGGGTGTAGGTGGCTACACCTTC. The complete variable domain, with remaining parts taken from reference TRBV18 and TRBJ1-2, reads NAGVMQNPRHLVRRRGQEARLRCSPMKGHSHVYWYRQLPEEGLKFMVYLQKENIIDESGMPKERFSAEFPKEGPSILRIQQVVRGDSAAYFCASSPGDRGVGGYTFGSGTRLTVV.

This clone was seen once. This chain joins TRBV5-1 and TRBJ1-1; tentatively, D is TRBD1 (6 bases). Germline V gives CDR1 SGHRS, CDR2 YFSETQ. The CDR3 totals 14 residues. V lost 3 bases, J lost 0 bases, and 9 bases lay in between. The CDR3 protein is CASSSGHLNTEAFF. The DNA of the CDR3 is TGCGCCAGCAGCTCGGGACACTTGAACACTGAAGCTTTCTTT.

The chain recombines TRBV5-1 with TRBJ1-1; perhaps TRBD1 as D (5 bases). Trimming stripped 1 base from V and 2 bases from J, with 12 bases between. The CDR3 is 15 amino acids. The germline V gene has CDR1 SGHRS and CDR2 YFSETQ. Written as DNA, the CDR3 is TGCGCCAGCAGCTTGCCCGACAGCATCAACACTGAAGCTTTCTTT. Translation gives CASSLPDSINTEAFF.

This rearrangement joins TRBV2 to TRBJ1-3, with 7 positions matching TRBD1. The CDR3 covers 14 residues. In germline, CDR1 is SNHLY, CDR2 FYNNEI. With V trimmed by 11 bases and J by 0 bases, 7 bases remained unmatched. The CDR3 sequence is CAGGQAASGNTIYF. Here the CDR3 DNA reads TGTGCCGGTGGACAGGCGGCCTCTGGAAACACCATATATTTT.

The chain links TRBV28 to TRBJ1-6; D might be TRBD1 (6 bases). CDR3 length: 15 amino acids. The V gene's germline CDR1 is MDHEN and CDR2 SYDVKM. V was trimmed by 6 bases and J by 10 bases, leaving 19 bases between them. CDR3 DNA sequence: TGTGCCAGCAGGTCCTTCGAGGGGGTTGGGTCACCCCTCCACTTT. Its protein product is CASRSFEGVGSPLHF.

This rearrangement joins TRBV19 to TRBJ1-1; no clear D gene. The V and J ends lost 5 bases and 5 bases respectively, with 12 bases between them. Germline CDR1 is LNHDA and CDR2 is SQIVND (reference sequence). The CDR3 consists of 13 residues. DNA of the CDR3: TGTGCCAGTAGTCCGCCCGGAGGGACTGAAGCTTTCTTT. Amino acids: CASSPPGGTEAFF.

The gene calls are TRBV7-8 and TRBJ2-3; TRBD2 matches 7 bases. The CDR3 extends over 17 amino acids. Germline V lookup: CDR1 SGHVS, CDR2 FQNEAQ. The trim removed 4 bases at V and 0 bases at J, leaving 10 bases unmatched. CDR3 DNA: TGTGCCAGCAGCTCTTATCGACTAGCCGCTAGCACAGATACGCAGTATTTT. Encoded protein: CASSSYRLAASTDTQYF.

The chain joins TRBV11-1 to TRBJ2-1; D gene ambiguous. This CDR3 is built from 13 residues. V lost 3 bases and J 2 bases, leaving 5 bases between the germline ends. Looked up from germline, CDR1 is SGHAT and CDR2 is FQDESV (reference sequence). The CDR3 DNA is TGTGCCAGCAGCTTTGTAGCCTACAATGAGCAGTTCTTC. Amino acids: CASSFVAYNEQFF.

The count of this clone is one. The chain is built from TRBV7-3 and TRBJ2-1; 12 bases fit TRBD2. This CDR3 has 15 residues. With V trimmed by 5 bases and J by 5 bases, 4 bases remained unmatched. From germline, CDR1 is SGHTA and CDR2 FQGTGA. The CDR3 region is CASSIGLAGHNEQFF. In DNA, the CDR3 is TGTGCCAGCAGCATAGGACTAGCGGGGCACAATGAGCAGTTCTTC.

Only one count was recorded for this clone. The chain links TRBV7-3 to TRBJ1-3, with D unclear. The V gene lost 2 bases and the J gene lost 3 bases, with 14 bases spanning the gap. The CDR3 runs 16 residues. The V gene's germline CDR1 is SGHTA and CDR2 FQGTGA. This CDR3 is CASSLGPAANGNTIYF. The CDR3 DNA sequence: TGTGCCAGCAGCTTAGGCCCGGCGGCGAATGGAAACACCATATATTTT.

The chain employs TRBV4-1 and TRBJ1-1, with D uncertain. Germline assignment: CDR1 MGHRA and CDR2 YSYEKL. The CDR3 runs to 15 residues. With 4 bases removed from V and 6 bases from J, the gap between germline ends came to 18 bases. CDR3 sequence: CASSLASSPRAEAFF. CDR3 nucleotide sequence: TGCGCCAGCAGCCTTGCCAGCAGCCCTAGAGCTGAAGCTTTCTTT.

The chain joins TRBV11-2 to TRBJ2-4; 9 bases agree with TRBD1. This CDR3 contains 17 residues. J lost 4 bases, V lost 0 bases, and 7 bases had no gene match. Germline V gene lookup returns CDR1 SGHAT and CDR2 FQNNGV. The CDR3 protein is CASSLDFQDRGKNIQYF. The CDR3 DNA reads TGTGCCAGCAGCTTAGATTTCCAAGACAGGGGGAAAAACATTCAGTACTTC. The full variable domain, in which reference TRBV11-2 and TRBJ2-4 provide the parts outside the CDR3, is EAGVAQSPRYKIIEKRQSVAFWCNPISGHATLYWYQQILGQGPKLLIQFQNNGVVDDSQLPKDRFSAERLKGVDSTLKIQPAKLEDSAVYLCASSLDFQDRGKNIQYFGAGTRLSVL.

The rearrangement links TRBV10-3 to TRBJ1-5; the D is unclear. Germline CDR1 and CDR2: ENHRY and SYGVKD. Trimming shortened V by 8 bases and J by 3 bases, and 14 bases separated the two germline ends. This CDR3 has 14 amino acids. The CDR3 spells CAIRGETINQPQHF. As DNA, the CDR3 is TGTGCCATCCGCGGTGAAACAATCAATCAGCCCCAGCATTTT.

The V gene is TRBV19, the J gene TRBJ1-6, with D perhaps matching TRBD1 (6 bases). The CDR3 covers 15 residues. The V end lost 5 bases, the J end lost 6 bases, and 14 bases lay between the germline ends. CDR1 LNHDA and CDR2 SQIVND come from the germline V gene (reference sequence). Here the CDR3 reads CASSFGQSFNSPLHF. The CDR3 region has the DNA TGTGCCAGTAGTTTTGGACAGAGTTTTAATTCACCCCTCCACTTT.

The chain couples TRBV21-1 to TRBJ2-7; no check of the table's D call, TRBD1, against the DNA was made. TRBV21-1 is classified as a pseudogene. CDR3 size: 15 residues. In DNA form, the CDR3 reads TGTGCCAGCAGCAAAGGGCCAGGTCCTTTCTACGAGCAGTACTTC. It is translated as CASSKGPGPFYEQYF.

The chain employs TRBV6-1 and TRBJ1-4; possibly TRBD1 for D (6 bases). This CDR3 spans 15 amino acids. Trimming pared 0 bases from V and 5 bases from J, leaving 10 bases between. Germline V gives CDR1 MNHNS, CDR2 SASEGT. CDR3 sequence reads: CASSEAYRVNEKLFF. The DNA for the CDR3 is TGTGCCAGCAGTGAAGCGTACAGGGTGAATGAAAAACTGTTTTTT.

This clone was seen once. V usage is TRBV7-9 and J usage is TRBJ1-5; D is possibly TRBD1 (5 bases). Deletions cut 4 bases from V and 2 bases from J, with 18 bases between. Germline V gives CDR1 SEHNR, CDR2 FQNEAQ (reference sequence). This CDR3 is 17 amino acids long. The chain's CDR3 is CASSSPGYVGGNQPQHF. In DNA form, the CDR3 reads TGTGCCAGCAGCTCACCTGGATACGTAGGGGGCAATCAGCCCCAGCATTTT.

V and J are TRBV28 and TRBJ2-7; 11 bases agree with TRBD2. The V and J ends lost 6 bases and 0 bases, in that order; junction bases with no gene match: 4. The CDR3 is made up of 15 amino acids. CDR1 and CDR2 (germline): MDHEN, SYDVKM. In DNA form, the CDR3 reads TGTGCCAGCAGGCTAGCGGGGGGATACTCCTACGAGCAGTACTTC. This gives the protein CASRLAGGYSYEQYF.

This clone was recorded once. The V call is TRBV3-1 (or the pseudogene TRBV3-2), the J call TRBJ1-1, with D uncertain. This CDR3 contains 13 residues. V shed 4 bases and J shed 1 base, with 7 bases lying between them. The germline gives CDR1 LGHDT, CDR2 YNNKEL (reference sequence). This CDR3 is CASSPRKNTEAFF. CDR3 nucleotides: TGTGCCAGCAGCCCTAGAAAGAACACTGAAGCTTTCTTT.